What follows are 30 T cell receptor beta chains derived from one specimen sequenced in a study of OX40 agonist ivuxolimab in advanced cancers. Measured with immunoSEQ multiplex PCR; TCRdb has only the in-frame clones, and not every one. The sample lists approximately 61,000 clones; around 89% were seen once. The sequencing used CD4+ or CD8+ T cells sorted from blood, collected in a trial of the OX40 agonist ivuxolimab. These receptors were obtained from an adult with an advanced solid tumor such as melanoma, head and neck, liver or kidney cancer.

The V gene is TRBV5-6, the J gene TRBJ2-7, with a tentative D call TRBD1 (6 bases). CDR1 and CDR2 from the germline V gene are SGHDT and YYEEEE. The CDR3 length is 12 residues. V dropped 4 bases and J dropped 3 bases, with 8 bases sitting between them. The CDR3 sequence is CASSGQHYEQYF. In DNA form, the CDR3 reads TGTGCCAGCAGCGGACAGCACTACGAGCAGTACTTC.

V usage is TRBV6-6 and J usage is TRBJ2-7; D is unclear. V was shortened by 7 bases and J by 3 bases, with 16 bases between the two germline ends. Germline lookup yields CDR1 MNHNY and CDR2 SVGAGI (reference sequence). The length of the CDR3 is 14 residues. For the CDR3, the DNA is TGTGCCAGCACGTTAGACTGGAACCTCTACGAGCAGTACTTC. Protein product: CASTLDWNLYEQYF.

The chain couples TRBV13 to TRBJ2-7; D remains unclear. The CDR3 is made up of 13 amino acids. The V gene's germline CDR1 is PRHDT and CDR2 FYEKMQ (reference sequence). The V end was cut by 3 bases, the J end by 1 base, with 7 bases between. CDR3 protein: CASSFPLSYEQYF. The CDR3 nucleotides are TGTGCCAGCAGCTTCCCCCTATCCTACGAGCAGTACTTC.

The chain carries TRBV2 and TRBJ2-7, with unresolved D. There are 13 residues in the CDR3. Between the trimmed V and J ends, which lost 4 bases and 3 bases, there was a span of 10 bases. Germline CDR1 reads SNHLY; CDR2 reads FYNNEI. The CDR3 DNA reads as TGTGCCAGCAGTGCCCAAACCGACTACGAGCAGTACTTC. Encoded protein: CASSAQTDYEQYF.

The chain employs TRBV6-5 and TRBJ2-1; possible D gene TRBD2, 6 bases. This CDR3 has 12 residues. Looked up from germline, CDR1 is MNHEY and CDR2 is SVGAGI. The V end lost 8 bases, the J end lost 5 bases, and 10 bases lay between the germline ends. In nucleotides, the CDR3 is TGTGCCAGCGGTACTAGCCACAATGAGCAGTTCTTC. Its translation is CASGTSHNEQFF.

This chain links TRBV2 with TRBJ2-1; 7 bases match TRBD2. Germline loops: CDR1 SNHLY, CDR2 FYNNEI. V dropped 6 bases and J dropped 9; count of bases not matched to a gene: 14. The CDR3 is made up of 15 amino acids. The CDR3 bases are TGTGCCAGCAGCGCTCGACTAGCCGATGAGAGTGAGCAGTTCTTC. Encoded protein: CASSARLADESEQFF.

The chain joins TRBV27 to TRBJ2-1; 10 nucleotides align to TRBD2. The CDR3 extends over 17 amino acids. In germline, CDR1 is MNHEY, CDR2 SMNVEV (reference sequence). V gave up 3 bases and J gave up 2 bases; unmatched junction bases: 7. The DNA for the CDR3 is TGTGCCAGCAGTTTTAGGGCTAGCGGGAGTCCCTACAATGAGCAGTTCTTC. This sequence encodes CASSFRASGSPYNEQFF.

This clone was found once. This chain connects TRBV19 to TRBJ2-7; 10 positions match TRBD1. Germline V CDR1 and CDR2: LNHDA, SQIVND (reference sequence). CDR3 length: 15 residues. The V segment lost 4 bases and the J segment 3 bases; nucleotides outside the gene matches: 6. The CDR3 is CASSTPGTGDYEQYF. CDR3 nucleotides: TGTGCCAGTAGTACCCCCGGGACAGGGGACTACGAGCAGTACTTC.

V usage is TRBV7-9 and J usage is TRBJ2-7; the match to TRBD1 covers 8 bases. V was pared by 1 base and J by 4 bases, with 9 bases of the junction left unmatched. This CDR3 comprises 16 residues. The germline V gene encodes CDR1 SEHNR and CDR2 FQNEAQ (reference sequence). DNA for the CDR3: TGTGCCAGCAGCTTAGGCGAGGAGACAGGGGTTTACGAGCAGTACTTC. Translated: CASSLGEETGVYEQYF.

The rearrangement links TRBV6-4 to TRBJ2-3; TRBD2 aligns across 10 bases. V lost 0 bases, J lost 4 bases, and 1 base stayed unmatched. CDR3 length: 15 residues. Germline V gene sequence: CDR1 MRHNA, CDR2 SNTAGT. CDR3 coding DNA: TGTGCCAGCAGTGACTCGAGCGGGAGGGCAGATACGCAGTATTTT. It translates to CASSDSSGRADTQYF.

The chain is built from TRBV12-1 and TRBJ1-1. TRBV12-1 is a pseudogene locus. This CDR3 has 15 residues. The CDR3 loop reads CASSFPQWDHEEAFF. The DNA of the CDR3 is TGTGCCAGCAGCTTTCCTCAATGGGACCATGAGGAAGCTTTCTTT.

This chain joins TRBV5-4 and TRBJ2-2, with D tentatively TRBD2 (6 bases). The CDR3 extends over 16 amino acids. Trimming took off 0 bases at V and 1 base at J, with 10 bases between the two ends. The V gene's germline CDR1 is SGHNT and CDR2 YYREEE (reference sequence). For the CDR3, the DNA is TGTGCCAGCAGCTTGGAGCAGGGAGGGAACACCGGGGAGCTGTTTTTT. Amino acids: CASSLEQGGNTGELFF.

The chain employs TRBV14 and TRBJ2-7, with D unclear. Trimming removed 1 base from V and 2 bases from J, with 6 bases in between. The CDR3 consists of 13 residues. The germline gives CDR1 SGHDN, CDR2 FVKESK. The chain's CDR3 is CASSQGRAYEQYF. Here the CDR3 DNA reads TGTGCCAGCAGCCAAGGTCGGGCCTACGAGCAGTACTTC.

V and J are TRBV4-3 and TRBJ2-2, with 10 bases fitting TRBD2. CDR1 and CDR2 (germline): LGHNA, YSLEER. Trimming at V came to 0 bases and at J to 4 bases, leaving 8 bases not matched to a gene. The CDR3 is 18 amino acids. CDR3 amino acids: CASSQEGGGLASTGELFF. The CDR3 DNA follows: TGCGCCAGCAGCCAAGAAGGAGGGGGACTAGCGAGCACCGGGGAGCTGTTTTTT.

The chain combines TRBV9 with TRBJ1-2; D unclear. The germline gives CDR1 SGDLS, CDR2 YYNGEE. This CDR3 has 14 amino acids. The germline V and J ends were trimmed by 0 bases and 3 bases, with 9 bases remaining between them. CDR3 nucleotide sequence: TGTGCCAGCAGCGTAGGAGGGCAGGACTATGGCTACACCTTC. It translates to CASSVGGQDYGYTF.

On this clone: A much larger clone lies a single base off, so this may be a read error. The DNA of the CDR3 is TGTGCCAGCAGCTTCTCCTACGAGCAGTACTTC. Translating it yields CASSFSYEQYF. The chain combines TRBV5-5 with TRBJ2-7, with D hard to call. This CDR3 has 11 amino acids. CDR1 and CDR2 (germline): SGHKS, YYEKEE (reference sequence). Trimming left V 2 bases short and J 0 bases short, with 0 bases between.

V is TRBV6-5 and J is TRBJ2-3, with a weak D call TRBD2 (6 bases). V was trimmed by 2 bases and J by 9 bases, leaving 6 bases between them. Germline-derived CDR1 and CDR2 are MNHEY and SVGAGI. This CDR3 has 11 amino acids. The CDR3 nucleotides are TGTGCCAGCAGTTACGGGGGGACGCAGTATTTT. Protein product: CASSYGGTQYF.

The table lists this clone with a count of one. This CDR3 reads CATLSAGNYEQYF. Written as DNA, the CDR3 is TGTGCCACCCTTTCAGCGGGAAACTACGAGCAGTACTTC. This chain joins TRBV19 and TRBJ2-7; 7 bases fit TRBD2. The germline V gene encodes CDR1 LNHDA and CDR2 SQIVND (reference sequence). The V gene end was trimmed by 10 bases and the J gene end by 3 bases; junction bases not matched to a gene: 9. The CDR3 extends over 13 amino acids. The variable domain in full, with the rest retrieved from reference TRBV19 and TRBJ2-7, is DGGITQSPKYLFRKEGQNVTLSCEQNLNHDAMYWYRQDPGQGLRLIYYSQIVNDFQKGDIAEGYSVSREKKESFPLTVTSAQKNPTAFYLCATLSAGNYEQYFGPGTRLTVT.

This clone was counted a single time. The CDR3 spells CASSYSGTINTEAFF. The DNA for the CDR3 is TGTGCCAGCAGTTACTCCGGGACCATCAACACTGAAGCTTTCTTT. The rearrangement uses TRBV6-5 and TRBJ1-1; possible D gene TRBD1, 5 bases. The CDR3 consists of 15 residues. V was clipped by 0 bases and J by 2 bases, with 10 bases between them. CDR1 and CDR2 (germline): MNHEY, SVGAGI.

The chain employs TRBV7-9 and TRBJ2-2; D could derive from TRBD1 or TRBD2 (5 bases each). Germline CDR1 SEHNR, CDR2 FQNEAQ (reference sequence). CDR3 length: 15 residues. Trimming stripped 6 bases from V and 0 bases from J, with 11 bases between. In DNA, the CDR3 is TGTGCCAGCAGGTTGGGACCGACGAACACCGGGGAGCTGTTTTTT. Translation: CASRLGPTNTGELFF.

CDR3 residues: CARRDRSAEQYF. The DNA for the CDR3 is TGTGCCCGACGGGACAGGTCCGCGGAGCAGTACTTC. V is TRBV21-1 and J is TRBJ2-5; TRBD1 was called by the table and not checked on the DNA. TRBV21-1 is a known pseudogene. This CDR3 comprises 12 residues.

The chain couples TRBV15 to TRBJ1-1; no clear D gene. CDR3 size: 13 residues. V dropped 5 bases and J dropped 3 bases, with 10 bases sitting between them. Germline lookup yields CDR1 LNHNV and CDR2 YYDKDF (reference sequence). CDR3 in amino acids: CATSFKGYTEAFF. The DNA for the CDR3 is TGTGCCACCAGCTTCAAGGGTTACACTGAAGCTTTCTTT.

This chain uses TRBV5-6 with TRBJ2-2; no reliable D call. V was clipped by 5 bases and J by 2 bases, with 10 bases between them. The germline V gene encodes CDR1 SGHDT and CDR2 YYEEEE. The CDR3 runs to 14 residues. The CDR3, as DNA: TGTGCCAGCAGTTCGGGCCTTAACACCGGGGAGCTGTTTTTT. Translation: CASSSGLNTGELFF.

V and J are TRBV9 and TRBJ2-7, with D possibly called TRBD1 or TRBD2 (5 bases each). Trimming stripped 0 bases from V and 1 base from J, with 8 bases between. Germline V gene data show CDR1 as SGDLS and CDR2 as YYNGEE. The CDR3 is 14 residues long. DNA of the CDR3: TGTGCCAGCAGCGTAGGGGACGGGTCCTACGAGCAGTACTTC. Translating it yields CASSVGDGSYEQYF.

The CDR3 DNA sequence: TGTGCCAGCAGTTATCATAGGGTTGGCGGCTACACCTTC. Translating gives CASSYHRVGGYTF. The rearrangement uses TRBV6-5 and TRBJ1-2; D is uncertain. V was pared by 3 bases and J by 8 bases, with 13 bases between. The CDR3 loop spans 13 amino acids. Germline lookup yields CDR1 MNHEY and CDR2 SVGAGI.

The gene calls are TRBV5-1 and TRBJ1-5, with D perhaps TRBD1 (6 bases). The CDR3 is 14 residues long. Germline CDR1 SGHRS, CDR2 YFSETQ. Trimming shortened V by 0 bases and J by 4 bases, and 8 bases separated the two germline ends. The CDR3 nucleotides read TGCGCCAGCAGCTTGGAAGGGGGTAATCAGCCCCAGCATTTT. Encoded protein: CASSLEGGNQPQHF.

This chain joins TRBV7-8 and TRBJ1-4; a possible D gene is TRBD1 (5 bases). Germline CDR1 is SGHVS and CDR2 is FQNEAQ. The CDR3 has 15 residues. With 5 bases removed from V and 7 bases from J, the gap between germline ends came to 17 bases. The CDR3 sequence: CASSTDGAPVEKLFF. The CDR3 DNA is TGTGCCAGCAGCACGGATGGGGCCCCGGTTGAAAAACTGTTTTTT.

This chain uses TRBV9 with TRBJ2-3; TRBD1 matches at 8 bases. This CDR3 has 15 amino acids. V dropped 0 bases and J dropped 1; count of bases not matched to a gene: 1. The germline V gene encodes CDR1 SGDLS and CDR2 YYNGEE. The CDR3 nucleotides are TGTGCCAGCAGCGTAGTACAGGGGGGCACAGATACGCAGTATTTT. Its translation: CASSVVQGGTDTQYF.

This chain connects TRBV15 to TRBJ2-1; 7 positions agree with TRBD1. The CDR3 spans 16 residues. The trim removed 6 bases at V and 4 bases at J, leaving 12 bases unmatched. The germline V gene has CDR1 LNHNV and CDR2 YYDKDF (reference sequence). The CDR3 sequence: CATSPFGTELYNEQFF. CDR3 coding DNA: TGTGCCACCAGTCCGTTTGGGACAGAACTTTACAATGAGCAGTTCTTC.

In its sample, this clone was seen a few times. The chain has TRBV15 and TRBJ2-7; TRBD2 might be the D (7 bases). This CDR3 is built from 15 residues. In germline, CDR1 is LNHNV, CDR2 YYDKDF (reference sequence). The V gene lost 0 bases and the J gene lost 5 bases, with 14 bases spanning the gap. The CDR3 loop reads CATSRDPGGPNEQYF. The CDR3 DNA reads TGTGCCACCAGCAGAGATCCCGGGGGGCCTAACGAGCAGTACTTC.